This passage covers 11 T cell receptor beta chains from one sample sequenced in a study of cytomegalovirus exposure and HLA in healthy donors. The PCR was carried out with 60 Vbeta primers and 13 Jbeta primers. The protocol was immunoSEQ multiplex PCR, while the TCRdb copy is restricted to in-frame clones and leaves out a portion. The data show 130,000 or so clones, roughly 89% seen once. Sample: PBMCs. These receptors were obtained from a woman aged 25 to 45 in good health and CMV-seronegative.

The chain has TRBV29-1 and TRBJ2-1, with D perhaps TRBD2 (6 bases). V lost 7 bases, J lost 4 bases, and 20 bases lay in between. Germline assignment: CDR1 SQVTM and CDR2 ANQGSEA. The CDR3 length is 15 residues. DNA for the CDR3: TGCAGCGGCACAACCTCGGGACTCCAATACAATGAGCAGTTCTTC. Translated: CSGTTSGLQYNEQFF.

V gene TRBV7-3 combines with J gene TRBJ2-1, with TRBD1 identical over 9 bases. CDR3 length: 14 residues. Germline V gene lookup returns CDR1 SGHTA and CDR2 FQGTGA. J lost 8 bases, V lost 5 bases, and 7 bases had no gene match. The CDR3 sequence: CASSPSDRGDEQFF. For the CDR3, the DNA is TGTGCCAGCAGCCCATCCGACAGGGGGGATGAGCAGTTCTTC.

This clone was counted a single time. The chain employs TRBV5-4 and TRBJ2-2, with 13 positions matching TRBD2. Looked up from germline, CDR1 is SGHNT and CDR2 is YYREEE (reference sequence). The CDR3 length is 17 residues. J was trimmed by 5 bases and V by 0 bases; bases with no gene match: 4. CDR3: CASSLAGLAGVTGELFF. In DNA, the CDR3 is TGTGCCAGCAGCTTGGCCGGACTAGCGGGAGTTACCGGGGAGCTGTTTTTT.

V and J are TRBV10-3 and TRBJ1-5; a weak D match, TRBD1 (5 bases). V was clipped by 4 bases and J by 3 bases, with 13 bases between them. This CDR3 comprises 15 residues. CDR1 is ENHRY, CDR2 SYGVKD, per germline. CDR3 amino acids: CAISAGGGNNQPQHF. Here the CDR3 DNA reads TGTGCCATCAGTGCCGGGGGGGGGAACAATCAGCCCCAGCATTTT.

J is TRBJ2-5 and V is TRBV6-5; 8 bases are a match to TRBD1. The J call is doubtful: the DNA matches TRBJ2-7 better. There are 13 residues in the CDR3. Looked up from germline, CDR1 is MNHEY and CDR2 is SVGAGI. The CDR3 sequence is CASSWDRRYEQYF. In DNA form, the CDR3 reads TGTGCCAGCAGTTGGGACAGGCGATACGAGCAGTACTTC.

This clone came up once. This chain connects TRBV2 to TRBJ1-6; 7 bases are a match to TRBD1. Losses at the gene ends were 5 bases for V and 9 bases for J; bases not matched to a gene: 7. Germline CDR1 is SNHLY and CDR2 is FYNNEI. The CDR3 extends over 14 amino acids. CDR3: CASSRTGMGSPLHF. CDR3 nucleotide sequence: TGTGCCAGCAGTAGGACAGGCATGGGTTCACCCCTCCACTTT.

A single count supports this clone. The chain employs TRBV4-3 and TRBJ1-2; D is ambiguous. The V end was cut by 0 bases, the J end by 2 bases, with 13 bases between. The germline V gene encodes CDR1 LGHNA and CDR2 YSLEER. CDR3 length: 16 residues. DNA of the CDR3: TGCGCCAGCAGCCAAGAGTCCGAACAGCTGAACTATGGCTACACCTTC. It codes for CASSQESEQLNYGYTF.

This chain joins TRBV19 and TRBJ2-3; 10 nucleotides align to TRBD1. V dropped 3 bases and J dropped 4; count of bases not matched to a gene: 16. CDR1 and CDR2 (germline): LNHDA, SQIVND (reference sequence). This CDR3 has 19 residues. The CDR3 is CASSIRPAKTGGRADTQYF. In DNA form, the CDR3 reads TGTGCCAGTAGTATCAGACCGGCGAAGACAGGGGGCAGGGCAGATACGCAGTATTTT.

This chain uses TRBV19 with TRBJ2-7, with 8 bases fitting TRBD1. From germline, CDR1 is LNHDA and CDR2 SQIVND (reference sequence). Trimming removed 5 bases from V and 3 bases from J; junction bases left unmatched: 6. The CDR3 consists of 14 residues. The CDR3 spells CASSFGTGDYEQYF. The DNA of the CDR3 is TGTGCCAGTAGTTTCGGGACAGGCGACTACGAGCAGTACTTC. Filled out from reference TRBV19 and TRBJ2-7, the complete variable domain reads DGGITQSPKYLFRKEGQNVTLSCEQNLNHDAMYWYRQDPGQGLRLIYYSQIVNDFQKGDIAEGYSVSREKKESFPLTVTSAQKNPTAFYLCASSFGTGDYEQYFGPGTRLTVT.

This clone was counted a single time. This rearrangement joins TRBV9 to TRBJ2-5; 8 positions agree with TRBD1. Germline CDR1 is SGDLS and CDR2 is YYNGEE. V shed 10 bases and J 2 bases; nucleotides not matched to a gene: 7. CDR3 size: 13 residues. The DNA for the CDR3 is TGTGCCTATTGTAGGACAGGGCAAGAGACCCAGTACTTC. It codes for CAYCRTGQETQYF. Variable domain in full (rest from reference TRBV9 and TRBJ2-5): DSGVTQTPKHLITATGQRVTLRCSPRSGDLSVYWYQQSLDQGLQFLIQYYNGEERAKGNILERFSAQQFPDLHSELNLSSLELGDSALYFCAYCRTGQETQYFGPGTRLLVL.

The CDR3 loop reads CASSQRTGINEKLFF. The CDR3 DNA follows: TGTGCCAGCAGCCAACGGACAGGCATTAATGAAAAACTGTTTTTT. The chain combines TRBV16 with TRBJ1-4; 7 nucleotides align to TRBD1. V trimming: 2 bases; J trimming: 4 bases; junction bases outside the gene matches: 4. The CDR3 covers 15 residues. Germline CDR1 and CDR2: KGHSY and FQNENV. Supplemented by reference TRBV16 and TRBJ1-4, the full variable domain reads GEEVAQTPKHLVRGEGQKAKLYCAPIKGHSYVFWYQQVLKNEFKFLISFQNENVFDETGMPKERFSAKCLPNSPCSLEIQATKLEDSAVYFCASSQRTGINEKLFFGSGTQLSVL.